Listed here are 10 T cell receptor beta chains from one sample, sequenced in a study of cytomegalovirus exposure and HLA in healthy donors. The PCR made use of 60 Vbeta and 13 Jbeta primers. Repertoires were generated with immunoSEQ multiplex PCR, while TCRdb's copy carries only in-frame clones and drops some. The table records some 270,000 clones, around 90% of them present only once. Sequencing input: PBMCs. These receptors originate from a girl aged 2 to 9 in good health and CMV-seronegative.

The chain links TRBV9 to TRBJ2-1; 9 positions agree with TRBD2. Germline V gene data show CDR1 as SGDLS and CDR2 as YYNGEE. V shed 4 bases and J 10 bases; nucleotides not matched to a gene: 9. The CDR3 is made up of 14 amino acids. The CDR3 coding sequence is TGTGCCAGCAGCCACGGGCTAGCGGGAAACGAGCAGTTCTTC. Protein: CASSHGLAGNEQFF.

The count of this clone is one. The CDR3 DNA is TGTGCCAGCAGCCAAGGACAGGTTTACGCAAGCTCCTACAATGAGCAGTTCTTC. Amino acids: CASSQGQVYASSYNEQFF. The chain recombines TRBV14 with TRBJ2-1, with a weak D call TRBD1 (6 bases). The CDR3 is 18 amino acids. Per the germline V gene, CDR1 is SGHDN and CDR2 is FVKESK. The ends were cut back, 1 base at V and 0 bases at J, with 16 bases in the middle.

The rearrangement links TRBV2 to TRBJ2-5; 7 bases line up with TRBD2. This CDR3 is built from 15 residues. Germline-derived CDR1 and CDR2 are SNHLY and FYNNEI. After removal of 4 bases from V and 2 bases from J, the junction contained 7 bases not matched to a gene. This CDR3 reads CASSGPQAGQETQYF. CDR3 coding DNA: TGTGCCAGCAGTGGGCCCCAAGCGGGGCAAGAGACCCAGTACTTC.

The CDR3 bases are TGTGCCAGCAGCCAGGTGGGGTGGGGCGGCGAGACCCAGTACTTC. It yields the protein CASSQVGWGGETQYF. The rearrangement uses TRBV5-6 and TRBJ2-5; perhaps TRBD1 as D (5 bases). V was clipped by 4 bases and J by 5 bases, with 18 bases between them. Germline CDR1 and CDR2: SGHDT and YYEEEE. This CDR3 region has 15 residues.

The CDR3 DNA reads TGTGCCAGCAGCGTCCGGGACAGGGTTCCCGGGGAGCTGTTTTTT. Amino acids: CASSVRDRVPGELFF. The chain is built from TRBV9 and TRBJ2-2; 9 positions match TRBD1. V lost 2 bases, J lost 6 bases, and 5 bases stayed unmatched. Germline-derived CDR1 and CDR2 are SGDLS and YYNGEE. The CDR3 sequence is 15 residues long.

V is TRBV4-1 and J is TRBJ1-1, with 9 bases lining up with TRBD1. The length of the CDR3 is 15 residues. Germline V CDR1 and CDR2: MGHRA, YSYEKL. V trimming: 2 bases; J trimming: 4 bases; junction bases outside the gene matches: 5. Written as DNA, the CDR3 is TGCGCCAGCAGCCAATACAGGGGGCAGGGCACTGAAGCTTTCTTT. It yields the protein CASSQYRGQGTEAFF.

The chain recombines TRBV6-1 with TRBJ1-6; tentative D call: TRBD1 (6 bases). Trimming took off 0 bases at V and 10 bases at J, with 13 bases between the two ends. The V gene's germline CDR1 is MNHNS and CDR2 SASEGT. The CDR3 runs to 15 residues. CDR3 sequence: CASSEAWGPGSPLHF. For the CDR3, the DNA is TGTGCCAGCAGTGAAGCGTGGGGGCCGGGATCACCCCTCCACTTT.

V is TRBV6-6 and J is TRBJ1-2, with a possible D match to TRBD1 (6 bases). V was pared by 5 bases and J by 4 bases, with 17 bases between. Germline V gene lookup returns CDR1 MNHNY and CDR2 SVGAGI (reference sequence). The CDR3 spans 15 residues. As DNA, the CDR3 is TGTGCCAGCAGTGCACGACAGGAATCTGCCTATGGCTACACCTTC. It is translated as CASSARQESAYGYTF.

V and J are TRBV6-5 and TRBJ2-5; TRBD1 might be the D (5 bases). This CDR3 spans 15 amino acids. The V and J ends lost 6 bases and 0 bases respectively, with 14 bases between them. From germline, CDR1 is MNHEY and CDR2 SVGAGI. The CDR3 bases are TGTGCCAGCAGCCTGGACAACCGGTACCAAGAGACCCAGTACTTC. This sequence encodes CASSLDNRYQETQYF.

The gene calls are TRBV6-1 and TRBJ1-5; D gene uncertain. CDR1 is MNHNS, CDR2 SASEGT, per germline. Trimming cost V 4 bases and J 3 bases, with 19 bases left between them. The CDR3 has 17 amino acids. DNA for the CDR3: TGTGCCAGCAGTGTTCCAGGTGGGCAGAGAGTCAATCAGCCCCAGCATTTT. Amino acids: CASSVPGGQRVNQPQHF.